Described below is a single T cell receptor (beta chain) sequence and its context. Its specificity is not known. The sample comes from a study of shared clonotypes between healthy human individuals. Study results and caveats: Investigators expected sequencing depth to affect clonotype sharing among donors.

This CDR3 has 16 amino acids. V shed 6 bases and J 9 bases; nucleotides not matched to a gene: 14. The germline V gene has CDR1 KGHSH and CDR2 LQKENI. Across several immunoSEQ plates, the genomic DNA of each subset was split evenly. Sequencing was performed with immunoSEQ multiplex PCR; in TCRdb, only in-frame clones are kept and a portion is missing. The sample includes under 550,000 clones, 90% to 97% of them seen just once. The chain is built from TRBV18 and TRBJ2-1, with 10 nucleotides matching TRBD1. The sample comprised naive CD4+ T cells sorted from blood. Subset indicated: CD45RA+ positively selected. The sequence came from a woman aged 25 to 39 in good health. The CDR3 nucleotides read TGTGCCAGCTCGCATGACAGGGGGCATTATTTAGGTGAGCAGTTCTTC. This translates into CASSHDRGHYLGEQFF. Filled out from reference TRBV18 and TRBJ2-1, the complete variable domain reads NAGVMQNPRHLVRRRGQEARLRCSPMKGHSHVYWYRQLPEEGLKFMVYLQKENIIDESGMPKERFSAEFPKEGPSILRIQQVVRGDSAAYFCASSHDRGHYLGEQFFGPGTRLTVL.